This T cell receptor (beta chain) was found in a study of T-cell memory formation after mild COVID-19. General study findings and limits: Shrinking CD4+ clones resided mostly in CM and EM, and CD8+ ones in EMRA. Clonal second-wave expansions that peaked on day 37 had unconfirmed SARS-CoV-2 specificity.

For this clonotype: Its cognate antigen is unknown.

The CDR3 sequence is 12 residues long. Germline V CDR1 and CDR2: SGHRS, YFSETQ. V dropped 3 bases and J dropped 10; count of bases not matched to a gene: 3. TCRdb ran MiXCR on the 5' RACE reads and lists one entry per CDR3 protein. This table holds about 560,000 distinct CDR3 sequences, around 16% found once. The V call is TRBV5-1, the J call TRBJ2-1, with 8 bases identical to TRBD1. The receptor comes from an adult woman who had mild COVID-19 (a few samples of this study predate the infection). Cell type and time point are not known. The specimen was PBMCs or a T cell subset sorted from them (not recorded which). As DNA, the CDR3 is TGCGCCAGCAGCTGGGGGACAGGAGAGCAGTTCTTC. It translates to CASSWGTGEQFF.